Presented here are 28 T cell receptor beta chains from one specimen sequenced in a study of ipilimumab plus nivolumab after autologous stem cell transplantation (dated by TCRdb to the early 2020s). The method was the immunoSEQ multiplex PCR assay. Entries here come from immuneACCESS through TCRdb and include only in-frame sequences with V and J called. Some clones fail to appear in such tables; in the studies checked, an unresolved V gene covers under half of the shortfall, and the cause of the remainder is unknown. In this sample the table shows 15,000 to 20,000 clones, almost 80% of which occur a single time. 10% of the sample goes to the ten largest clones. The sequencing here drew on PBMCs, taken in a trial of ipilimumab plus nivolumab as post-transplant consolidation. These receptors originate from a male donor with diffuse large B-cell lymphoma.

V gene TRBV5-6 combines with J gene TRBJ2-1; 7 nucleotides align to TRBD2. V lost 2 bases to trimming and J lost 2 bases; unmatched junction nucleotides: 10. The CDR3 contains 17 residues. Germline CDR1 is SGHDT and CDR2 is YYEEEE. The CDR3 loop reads CASSFGPRGNPYNEQFF. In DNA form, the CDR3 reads TGTGCCAGCAGCTTCGGGCCGCGGGGGAACCCCTACAATGAGCAGTTCTTC.

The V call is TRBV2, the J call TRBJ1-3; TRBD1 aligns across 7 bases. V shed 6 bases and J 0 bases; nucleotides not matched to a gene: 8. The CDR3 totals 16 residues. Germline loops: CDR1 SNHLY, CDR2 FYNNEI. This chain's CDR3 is CASRTGTASSGNTIYF. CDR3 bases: TGTGCCAGCAGGACCGGGACAGCGAGCTCTGGAAACACCATATATTTT.

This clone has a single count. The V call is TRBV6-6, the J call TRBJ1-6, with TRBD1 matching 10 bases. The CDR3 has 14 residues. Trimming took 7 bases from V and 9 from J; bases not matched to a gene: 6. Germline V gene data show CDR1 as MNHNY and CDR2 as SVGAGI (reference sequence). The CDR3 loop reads CASTPRDRGSPLHF. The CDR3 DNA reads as TGTGCCAGCACCCCCCGGGACAGGGGTTCACCCCTCCACTTT.

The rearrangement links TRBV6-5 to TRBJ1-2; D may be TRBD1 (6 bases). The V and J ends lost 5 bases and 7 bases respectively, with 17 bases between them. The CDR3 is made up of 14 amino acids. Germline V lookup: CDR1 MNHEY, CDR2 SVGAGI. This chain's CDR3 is CASSVRGANLGYTF. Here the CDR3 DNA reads TGTGCCAGCAGTGTGAGGGGGGCAAATCTTGGCTACACCTTC.

For the CDR3, the DNA is TGTGCCAGCAGTGAAGCTAACTTAGGGGATTCACCCCTCCACTTT. Translated, it gives CASSEANLGDSPLHF. V is TRBV6-1 and J is TRBJ1-6, with D perhaps TRBD1 (5 bases). There are 15 residues in the CDR3. Germline V CDR1 and CDR2: MNHNS, SASEGT. The germline V and J ends were trimmed by 0 bases and 8 bases, with 11 bases remaining between them.

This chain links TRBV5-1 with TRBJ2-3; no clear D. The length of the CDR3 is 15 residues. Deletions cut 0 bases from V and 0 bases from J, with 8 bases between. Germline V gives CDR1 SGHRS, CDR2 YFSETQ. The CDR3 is CASSLGGRSTDTQYF. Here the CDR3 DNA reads TGCGCCAGCAGCTTGGGTGGCAGAAGCACAGATACGCAGTATTTT.

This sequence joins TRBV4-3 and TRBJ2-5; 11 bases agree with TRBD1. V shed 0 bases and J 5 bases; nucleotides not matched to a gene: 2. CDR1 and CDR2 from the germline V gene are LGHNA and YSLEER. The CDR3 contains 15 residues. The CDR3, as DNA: TGCGCCAGCAGCCAAGATCGGGACAGGGGGGAGACCCAGTACTTC. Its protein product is CASSQDRDRGETQYF.

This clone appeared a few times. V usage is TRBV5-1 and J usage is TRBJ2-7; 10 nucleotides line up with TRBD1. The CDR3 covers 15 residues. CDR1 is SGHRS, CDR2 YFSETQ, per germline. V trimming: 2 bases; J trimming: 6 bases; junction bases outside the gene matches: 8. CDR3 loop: CASSFSGTGEIEQYF. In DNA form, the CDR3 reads TGCGCCAGCAGCTTCTCCGGGACAGGGGAGATCGAGCAGTACTTC.

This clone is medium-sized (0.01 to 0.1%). Written as DNA, the CDR3 is TGTGCCAGCAGTGGGGGGTGGAGGCAGCCCCAGCATTTT. Protein sequence: CASSGGWRQPQHF. The chain recombines TRBV6-1 with TRBJ1-5; possible D gene TRBD1, 5 bases. V lost 4 bases and J 7 bases, leaving 11 bases between the germline ends. CDR3 size: 13 residues. Germline CDR1 MNHNS, CDR2 SASEGT.

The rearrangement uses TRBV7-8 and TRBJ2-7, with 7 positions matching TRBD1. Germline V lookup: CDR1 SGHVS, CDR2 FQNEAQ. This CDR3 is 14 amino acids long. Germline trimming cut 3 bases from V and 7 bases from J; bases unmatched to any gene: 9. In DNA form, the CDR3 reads TGTGCCAGCAGCTTCAGGGCAGGGGGTGGGGAGCAGTACTTC. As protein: CASSFRAGGGEQYF.

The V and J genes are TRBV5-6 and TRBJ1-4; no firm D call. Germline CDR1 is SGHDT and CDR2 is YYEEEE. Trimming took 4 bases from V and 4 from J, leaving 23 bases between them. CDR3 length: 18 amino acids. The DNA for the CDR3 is TGTGCCAGCAGCCCCTGGGAGCTTAAACCAGCTCATAATGAAAAACTGTTTTTT. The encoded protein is CASSPWELKPAHNEKLFF.

The CDR3 loop is CATSRGLAGGSSYEQYF. CDR3 bases: TGTGCCACCAGCAGGGGGCTAGCGGGGGGGAGCTCCTACGAGCAGTACTTC. V usage is TRBV15 and J usage is TRBJ2-7; TRBD2 agrees at 12 bases. The V and J ends lost 3 bases and 0 bases, in that order; junction bases with no gene match: 6. The CDR3 length is 17 residues. Germline CDR1 reads LNHNV; CDR2 reads YYDKDF (reference sequence).

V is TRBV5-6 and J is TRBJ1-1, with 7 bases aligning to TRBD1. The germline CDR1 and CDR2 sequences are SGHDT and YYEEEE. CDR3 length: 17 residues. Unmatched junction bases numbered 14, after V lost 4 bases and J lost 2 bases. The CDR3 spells CASSPGGSGQFNTEAFF. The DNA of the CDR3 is TGTGCCAGCAGCCCCGGGGGATCGGGACAGTTTAACACTGAAGCTTTCTTT. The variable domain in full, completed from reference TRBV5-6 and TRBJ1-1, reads DAGVTQSPTHLIKTRGQQVTLRCSPKSGHDTVSWYQQALGQGPQFIFQYYEEEERQRGNFPDRFSGHQFPNYSSELNVNALLLGDSALYLCASSPGGSGQFNTEAFFGQGTRLTVV.

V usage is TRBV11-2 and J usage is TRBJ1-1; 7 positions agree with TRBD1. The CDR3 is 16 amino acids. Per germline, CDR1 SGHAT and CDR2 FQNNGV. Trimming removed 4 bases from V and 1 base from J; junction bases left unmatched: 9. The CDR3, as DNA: TGTGCCAGCAGCTACCCAGAGGGGGCGAGGAACACTGAAGCTTTCTTT. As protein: CASSYPEGARNTEAFF.

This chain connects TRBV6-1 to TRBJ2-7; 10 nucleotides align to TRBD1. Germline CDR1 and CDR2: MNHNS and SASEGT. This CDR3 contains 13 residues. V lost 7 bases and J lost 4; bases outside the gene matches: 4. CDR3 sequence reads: CASTRTGGYEQYF. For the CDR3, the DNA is TGTGCCAGCACCCGGACAGGGGGGTACGAGCAGTACTTC.

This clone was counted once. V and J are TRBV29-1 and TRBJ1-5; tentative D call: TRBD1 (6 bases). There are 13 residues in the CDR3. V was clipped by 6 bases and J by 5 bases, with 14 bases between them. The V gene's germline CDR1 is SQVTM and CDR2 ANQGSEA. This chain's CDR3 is CSVGQRTDQPQHF. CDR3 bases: TGCAGCGTCGGACAGAGGACTGATCAGCCCCAGCATTTT. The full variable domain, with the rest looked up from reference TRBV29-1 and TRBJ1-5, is SAVISQKPSRDICQRGTSLTIQCQVDSQVTMMFWYRQQPGQSLTLIATANQGSEATYESGFVIDKFPISRPNLTFSTLTVSNMSPEDSSIYLCSVGQRTDQPQHFGDGTRLSIL.

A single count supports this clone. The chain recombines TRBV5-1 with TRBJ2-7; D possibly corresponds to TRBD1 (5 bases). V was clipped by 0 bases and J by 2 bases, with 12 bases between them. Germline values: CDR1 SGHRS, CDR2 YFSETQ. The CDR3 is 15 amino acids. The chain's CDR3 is CASSLAGRPAYEQYF. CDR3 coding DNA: TGCGCCAGCAGCTTGGCAGGGCGCCCTGCCTACGAGCAGTACTTC.

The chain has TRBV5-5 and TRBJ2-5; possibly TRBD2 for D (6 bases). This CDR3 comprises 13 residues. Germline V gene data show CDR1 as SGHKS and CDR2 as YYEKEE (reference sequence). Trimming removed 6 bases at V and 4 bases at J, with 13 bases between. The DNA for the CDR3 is TGTGCCAGCACCCCGGGACTGTCAGAGACCCAGTACTTC. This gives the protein CASTPGLSETQYF.

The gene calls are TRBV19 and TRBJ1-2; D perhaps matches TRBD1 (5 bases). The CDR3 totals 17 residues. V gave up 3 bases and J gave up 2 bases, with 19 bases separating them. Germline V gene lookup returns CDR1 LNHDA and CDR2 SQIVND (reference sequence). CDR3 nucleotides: TGTGCCAGTAGTATCGGGGGTACTCCTCCCCTAAACTATGGCTACACCTTC. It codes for CASSIGGTPPLNYGYTF.

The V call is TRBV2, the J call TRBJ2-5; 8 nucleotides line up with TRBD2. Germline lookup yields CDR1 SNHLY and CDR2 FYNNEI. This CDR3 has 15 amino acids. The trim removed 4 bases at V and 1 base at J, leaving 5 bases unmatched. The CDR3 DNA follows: TGTGCCAGCAGTGGCCAGCGGGGGTTCCAAGAGACCCAGTACTTC. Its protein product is CASSGQRGFQETQYF.

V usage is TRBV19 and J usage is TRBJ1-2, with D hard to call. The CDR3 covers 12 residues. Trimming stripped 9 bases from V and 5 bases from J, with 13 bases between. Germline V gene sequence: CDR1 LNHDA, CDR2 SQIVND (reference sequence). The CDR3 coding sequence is TGTGCCAGCAAAAAAATGGAGTATGGCTACACCTTC. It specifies CASKKMEYGYTF.

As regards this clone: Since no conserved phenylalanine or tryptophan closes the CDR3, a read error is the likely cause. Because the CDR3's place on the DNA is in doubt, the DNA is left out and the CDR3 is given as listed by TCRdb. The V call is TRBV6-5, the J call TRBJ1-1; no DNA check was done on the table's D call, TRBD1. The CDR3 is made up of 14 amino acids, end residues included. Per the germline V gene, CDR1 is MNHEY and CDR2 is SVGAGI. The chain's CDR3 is CASSYSGTGGLRTL.

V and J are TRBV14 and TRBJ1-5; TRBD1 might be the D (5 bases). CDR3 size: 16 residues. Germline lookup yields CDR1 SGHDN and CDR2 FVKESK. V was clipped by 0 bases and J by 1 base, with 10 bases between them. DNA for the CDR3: TGTGCCAGCAGCCAAGAACAGGCGGGAAGCAATCAGCCCCAGCATTTT. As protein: CASSQEQAGSNQPQHF.

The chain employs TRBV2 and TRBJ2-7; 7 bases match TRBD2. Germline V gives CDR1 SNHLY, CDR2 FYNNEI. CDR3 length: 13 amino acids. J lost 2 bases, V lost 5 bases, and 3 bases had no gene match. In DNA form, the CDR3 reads TGTGCCAGCAGTCGACTAGCTACCTACGAGCAGTACTTC. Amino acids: CASSRLATYEQYF.

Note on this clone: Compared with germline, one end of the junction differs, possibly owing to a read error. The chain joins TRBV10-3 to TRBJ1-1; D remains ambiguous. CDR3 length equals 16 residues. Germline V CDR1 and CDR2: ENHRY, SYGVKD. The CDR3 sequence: CASSYEAAKMNTEAFF. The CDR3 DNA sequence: TGTGCCAGCAGTTACGAGGCAGCCAAAATGAACACTGAAGCTTTCTTT.

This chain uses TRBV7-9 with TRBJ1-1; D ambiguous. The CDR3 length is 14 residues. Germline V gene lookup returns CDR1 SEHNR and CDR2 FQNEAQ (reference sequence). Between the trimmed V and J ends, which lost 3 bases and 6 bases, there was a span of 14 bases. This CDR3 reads CASSLTRTSAEAFF. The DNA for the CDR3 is TGTGCCAGCAGCTTGACAAGGACCTCAGCTGAAGCTTTCTTT.

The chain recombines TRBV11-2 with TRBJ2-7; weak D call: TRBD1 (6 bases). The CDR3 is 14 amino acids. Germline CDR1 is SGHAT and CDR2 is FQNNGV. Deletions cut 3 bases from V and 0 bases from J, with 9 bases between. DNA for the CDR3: TGTGCCAGCAGCTTCGACAGGAACTCCTACGAGCAGTACTTC. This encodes CASSFDRNSYEQYF.

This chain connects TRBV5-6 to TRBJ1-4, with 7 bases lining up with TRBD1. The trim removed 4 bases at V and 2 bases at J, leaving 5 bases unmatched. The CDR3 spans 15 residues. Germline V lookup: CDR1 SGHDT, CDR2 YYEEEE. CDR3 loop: CASSGPRGTNEKLFF. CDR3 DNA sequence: TGTGCCAGCAGCGGCCCCAGGGGGACTAATGAAAAACTGTTTTTT.